The rows below give T cell receptor beta chains drawn from one sample of a study of T-cell reconstitution after alpha-beta-depleted transplantation in children. In TCRdb, the PCR reads were re-called with MiXCR into one record per CDR3 protein. Seen here are 640,000 or so distinct CDR3 sequences, approximately 15% observed once, and the top ten hold approximately 1%. The sample was PBMCs from the stem cell graft donor, taken from the stem cell graft. These receptors were obtained from a human donor who donated a stem cell graft to a child with acute myeloid leukemia. Both conserved end residues are part of each CDR3. A D gene is named only where the DNA matches it firmly. Clone size, where shown, is once, few, many, or a class for clones that have expanded.

j_call | clone_size | v_call | d_call | cdr3_nt | cdr3_aa
TRBJ1-4 | few | TRBV7-8 | TRBD1 | TGTGCCAGCAGCCCGAGGGACAGTCCTAATGAAAAACTGTTTTTT | CASSPRDSPNEKLFF
TRBJ1-4 | NA | TRBV5-1 | NA | TGCGCCAGCAGCTTTTTACGGGGTGAAAAACTGTTTTTT | CASSFLRGEKLFF
TRBJ2-2 | NA | TRBV7-6 | NA | TGTGCCAGCAGCCGACTGACGAACACCGGGGAGCTGTTTTTT | CASSRLTNTGELFF
TRBJ2-1 | NA | TRBV7-3 | TRBD2 | TGTGCCAGCTCTTTCCTCCTGGGAGTAGCGGGGGGGAGCTCCTACAATGAGCAGTTCTTC | CASSFLLGVAGGSSYNEQFF
TRBJ2-1 | few | TRBV12-3/TRBV12-4 | TRBD2 | TGTGCCAGCAGTTTTCTAGCGGGGGGCTACGATTCCTACAATGAGCAGTTCTTC | CASSFLAGGYDSYNEQFF
TRBJ2-1 | NA | TRBV6-6 | NA | TGTGCCAGCAGTTACGAGGGAATGGGGGAGCAGTTCTTC | CASSYEGMGEQFF
TRBJ2-3 | many | TRBV6-1 | NA | TGTGCCAGCCTAAGGGGCAGCACAGATACGCAGTATTTT | CASLRGSTDTQYF
TRBJ2-3 | NA | TRBV7-2 | NA | TGTGCCAGCAGCTTAGGAAAGGGACCAGATACGCAGTATTTT | CASSLGKGPDTQYF
TRBJ2-6 | NA | TRBV21-1 | NA | TGTGCCAGCAGCAAAAACCCCGAGGGGGCCAACGTCCTGACTTTC | CASSKNPEGANVLTF
TRBJ2-6 | many | TRBV29-1 | NA | TGCAGCGTCGGTGATACCTCTGGGGCCAACGTCCTGACTTTC | CSVGDTSGANVLTF
TRBJ2-1 | NA | TRBV7-9 | NA | TGTGCCAGCAGCTTTTTCGGCAGGCCGTATGAGCAGTTCTTC | CASSFFGRPYEQFF
TRBJ1-4 | NA | TRBV29-1 | NA | TGCAGCGTTGAAGGGGGAACAGTGAGTGAAAAACTGTTTTTT | CSVEGGTVSEKLFF
TRBJ2-5 | NA | TRBV7-6 | NA | TGTGCCAGCAGCTTAACCTCCGCCCCCCAAGAGACCCAGTACTTC | CASSLTSAPQETQYF
TRBJ2-5 | NA | TRBV4-3 | NA | TGCGCCAGCAGCCGGCGGGGGCCGGGGGAGACCCAGTACTTC | CASSRRGPGETQYF
TRBJ1-5 | many | TRBV5-6 | NA | TGTGCCAGCAGCTTGGCCCGGCAGGACCAGCATTTT | CASSLARQDQHF
TRBJ2-6 | many | TRBV5-4 | NA | TGTGCCAGCAGCTTGGTCTCGGGACAACCAAGCTCTGGGGCCAACGTCCTGACTTTC | CASSLVSGQPSSGANVLTF
TRBJ2-1 | NA | TRBV10-3 | NA | TGTGCCATCCGATGGACCGAGGGCAATGAGCAGTTCTTC | CAIRWTEGNEQFF
TRBJ2-1 | many | TRBV20-1 | TRBD2 | TGCAGTGCTAGGGGACTAGCTCTAGAGAGCTCCTACAATGAGCAGTTCTTC | CSARGLALESSYNEQFF
TRBJ1-1 | many | TRBV27 | NA | TGTGCCAGCAGTTTAAGTCGCAGTAACACTGAAGCTTTCTTT | CASSLSRSNTEAFF
TRBJ2-2 | many | TRBV29-1 | NA | TGCAGCGTAACGGGACGCCCGAACACCGGGGAGCTGTTTTTT | CSVTGRPNTGELFF
TRBJ1-1 | NA | TRBV9 | NA | NA | CASSPGATLGNTEAFF
TRBJ2-7 | NA | TRBV12-3/TRBV12-4 | NA | TGTGCCAGCAGTTTTTGGGGGACCTACGAGCAGTACTTC | CASSFWGTYEQYF
TRBJ1-5 | many | TRBV12-3/TRBV12-4 | NA | TGTGCCAGCAAATCGGCCCTGACGGGCAATCAGCCCCAGCATTTT | CASKSALTGNQPQHF
TRBJ1-2 | many | TRBV20-1 | NA | TGCAGTGCAGGTCTCGGAAATGGCTACACCTTC | CSAGLGNGYTF
TRBJ2-2 | NA | TRBV7-2 | NA | TGTGCCAGCAGTTTCAGGGTCGCGAACACCGGGGAGCTGTTTTTT | CASSFRVANTGELFF
TRBJ2-7 | many | TRBV6-5 | NA | TGTGCCAGCAGTTCCCTGGACAACTCCTACGAGCAGTACTTC | CASSSLDNSYEQYF
TRBJ1-2 | many | TRBV29-1 | NA | TGCAGCGTTGAAAGGATAGAGGGTACAGACTATGGCTACACCTTC | CSVERIEGTDYGYTF
TRBJ2-3 | NA | TRBV6-2/TRBV6-3 | TRBD2 | TGTGCCACCTTCGGGGGGGCCACAGATACGCAGTATTTT | CATFGGATDTQYF
TRBJ1-2 | many | TRBV20-1 | NA | TGCAGTGCTAGCGCGCAGGCGGGGGAGCGCTACACCTTC | CSASAQAGERYTF
TRBJ2-3 | few | TRBV6-1 | TRBD1 | TGTGCCAGCAGTCCCCGGACAGGTCGGTCCACAGATACGCAGTATTTT | CASSPRTGRSTDTQYF
TRBJ2-1 | few | TRBV5-1 | NA | TGCGCCAGCAGCCCCCCTGGTGGTACGGGGTTCGATGAGCAGTTCTTC | CASSPPGGTGFDEQFF
TRBJ1-5 | many | TRBV6-1 | NA | TGTGCCAGCAGTGTAATTCGAGGGTTGGGGGATCAGCCCCAGCATTTT | CASSVIRGLGDQPQHF
TRBJ1-6 | many | TRBV20-1 | NA | TGCAGTGCTAGAAAGGAGGGGAGCTCCTATAATTCACCCCTCCACTTT | CSARKEGSSYNSPLHF
TRBJ2-6 | many | TRBV12-3/TRBV12-4 | NA | TGTGCCAGCAGTTTAGCGTCAGGGGCCAACGTCCTGACTTTC | CASSLASGANVLTF
TRBJ2-3 | many | TRBV29-1 | NA | TGCAGCGTCCAGGGGAGCACAGATACGCAGTATTTT | CSVQGSTDTQYF
TRBJ2-2 | many | TRBV12-3/TRBV12-4 | NA | TGTGCCAGCGTCGGGACGGATTTTACCGGGGAGCTGTTTTTT | CASVGTDFTGELFF
TRBJ1-1 | many | TRBV5-1 | TRBD1 | TGCGCCAGCAGCTCGGGGCGGGACAGCCTAATGAACACTGAAGCTTTCTTT | CASSSGRDSLMNTEAFF
TRBJ2-5 | many | TRBV29-1 | NA | TGCAGCGTTGTGGGACTCAAGGAGACCCAGTACTTC | CSVVGLKETQYF
TRBJ1-1 | many | TRBV20-1 | NA | TGCAGTGCTACCCTTGCGGACCCTGAAGCTTTCTTT | CSATLADPEAFF
TRBJ2-2 | NA | TRBV20-1 | TRBD2 | TGCAGTGCAATACAAGCGGGGGGCCCCACCGGGGAGCTGTTTTTT | CSAIQAGGPTGELFF
TRBJ2-2 | NA | TRBV11-1 | NA | TGTGCCAGCAGCTTAGCGGCCGGCAGACCACCGAACACCGGGGAGCTGTTTTTT | CASSLAAGRPPNTGELFF
TRBJ1-2 | many | TRBV4-2 | NA | TGTGCCAGCAGCCTCTTGACCCGGCAGGGTGGTAATGACTATGGCTACACCTTC | CASSLLTRQGGNDYGYTF
TRBJ2-3 | many | TRBV5-1 | NA | TGCGCCAGCAGCTCGGGTGGGGCTGGTACGCAGTATTTT | CASSSGGAGTQYF
TRBJ1-1 | NA | TRBV4-3 | TRBD1 | TGCGCCAGCAGCCAGACCAGGGGGAGTATGAACACTGAAGCTTTCTTT | CASSQTRGSMNTEAFF
TRBJ2-3 | NA | TRBV25-1 | NA | TGTGCCGTCCCGTACGGTACGCAGTATTTT | CAVPYGTQYF
TRBJ1-1 | NA | TRBV20-1 | NA | TGCAGTGCAAGGGAGGGGCGAAGCACTGAAGCTTTCTTT | CSAREGRSTEAFF